The clone carrying this TCR beta chain was observed a few times. Its antigen is unknown. CDR3 length equals 15 residues. V was clipped by 1 base and J by 5 bases, with 14 bases between them. CDR1 is LGHDT, CDR2 YNNKEL, per germline (reference sequence). This sample was taken from a study of response to subunit inactivated influenza vaccine. Study results and limitations: After each seasonal influenza vaccination, few new T cells are recruited, the authors suggested.

One entry per CDR3 protein results from TCRdb running MiXCR on the RT-PCR reads. The repertoire holds around 570,000 distinct CDR3 sequences, with around 8% as singletons. The material sequenced was PBMCs from blood, taken less than 25 months after vaccination. The rearrangement joins TRBV3-1 to TRBJ2-5; D remains unclear. The sequence derives from a man aged 45 to 70 who received an inactivated influenza vaccine. In DNA form, the CDR3 reads TGTGCCAGCAGCCAAGGGACCCTGGTATCGGAGACCCAGTACTTC. It specifies CASSQGTLVSETQYF.